The clone carrying this T cell receptor (beta chain) showed up just a few times. What it recognizes is unknown. The J segment lost 2 bases and the V segment lost 4 bases, leaving 3 bases of the junction unmatched. Per germline, CDR1 SGHTA and CDR2 FQGNSA. The CDR3 spans 14 residues. This sample stems from a study of T cells after yellow fever vaccination. The wider study: Fractions containing few cells were prepared with SMART-Seq v4 Ultra Low Input.

Study-wide results and caveats: Post-booster repertoires again held most primary-vaccination clones (roughly 95% CD4, 80% to 90% CD8).

Universal primer sites and UMIs were introduced during 5'RACE template-switching synthesis of TCR cDNA. MiXCR was run by TCRdb on the 5' RACE reads, yielding one entry per CDR3 protein. Here the sample spans about 320,000 distinct CDR3 sequences, around a tenth being singletons. The receptor comes from a man between 18 and 35 years old who received the YFV17D yellow fever vaccine. The V gene is TRBV7-2, the J gene TRBJ2-7; 9 positions match TRBD1. Sequencing used CD4+ T cells sorted from PBMCs, obtained 45 days after the yellow fever booster vaccination. The CDR3 DNA sequence: TGTGCCAGCAGCTCCGGGACAGGGCCCTACGAGCAGTACTTC. This translates into CASSSGTGPYEQYF.